This T cell receptor (beta chain) was found in a study of blood T cell repertoires in COVID-19. Study-wide background: COVID-19 samples, acute and convalescent, were from the United States, Italy and Spain.

Sequenced by immunoSEQ multiplex PCR; TCRdb stores in-frame clones only, minus some. In the table there are 240,000 or so clones, approximately 83% of which are singletons. This clonotype originated in a young man who had recovered from COVID-19. The sample comprised peripheral blood.

The CDR3 protein is CASQGPANYGYTF. The CDR3, as DNA: TGTGCCAGTCAGGGGCCAGCTAACTATGGCTACACCTTC. The V gene is TRBV6-7, the J gene TRBJ1-2; the D gene is possibly TRBD1 (6 bases). TRBV6-7 counts as an open reading frame of uncertain function. The V end lost 9 bases, the J end lost 0 bases, and 11 bases lay between the germline ends. This CDR3 has 13 residues.